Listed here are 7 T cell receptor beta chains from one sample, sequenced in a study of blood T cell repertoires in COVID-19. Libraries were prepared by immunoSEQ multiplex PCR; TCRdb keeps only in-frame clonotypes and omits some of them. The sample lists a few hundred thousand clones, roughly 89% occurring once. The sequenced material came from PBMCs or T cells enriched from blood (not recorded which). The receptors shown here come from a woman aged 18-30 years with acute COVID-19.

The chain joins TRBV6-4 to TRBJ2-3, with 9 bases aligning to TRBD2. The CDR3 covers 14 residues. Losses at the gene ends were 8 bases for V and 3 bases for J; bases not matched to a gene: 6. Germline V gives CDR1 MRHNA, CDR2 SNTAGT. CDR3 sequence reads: CASARGGRTDTQYF. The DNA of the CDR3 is TGTGCCAGCGCGCGGGGGGGAAGGACAGATACGCAGTATTTT.

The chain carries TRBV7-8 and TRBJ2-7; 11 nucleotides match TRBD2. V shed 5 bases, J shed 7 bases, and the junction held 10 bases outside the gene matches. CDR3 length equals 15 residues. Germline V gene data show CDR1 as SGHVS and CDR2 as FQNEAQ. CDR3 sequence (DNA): TGTGCCAGCAGCGCCCGTAGCGGGAGGGCCGGGGAGCAGTACTTC. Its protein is CASSARSGRAGEQYF.

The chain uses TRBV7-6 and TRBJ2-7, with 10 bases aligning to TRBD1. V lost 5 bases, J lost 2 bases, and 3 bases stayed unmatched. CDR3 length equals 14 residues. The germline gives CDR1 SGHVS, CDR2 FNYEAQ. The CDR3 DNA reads TGTGCCAGCAGCGCCGACAGGGGGCCCTACGAGCAGTACTTC. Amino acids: CASSADRGPYEQYF.

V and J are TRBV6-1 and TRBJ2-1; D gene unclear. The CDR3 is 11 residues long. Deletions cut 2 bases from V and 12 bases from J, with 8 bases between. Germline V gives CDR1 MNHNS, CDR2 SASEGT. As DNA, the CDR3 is TGTGCCAGCAGTGAACAACAGACGCAGTTCTTC. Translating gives CASSEQQTQFF.

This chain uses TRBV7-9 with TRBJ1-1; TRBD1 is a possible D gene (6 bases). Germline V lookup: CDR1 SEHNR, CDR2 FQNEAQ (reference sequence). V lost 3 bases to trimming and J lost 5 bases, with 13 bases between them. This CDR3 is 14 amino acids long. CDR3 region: CASSFSRGATEAFF. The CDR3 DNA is TGTGCCAGCAGCTTTAGCAGGGGAGCGACTGAAGCTTTCTTT.

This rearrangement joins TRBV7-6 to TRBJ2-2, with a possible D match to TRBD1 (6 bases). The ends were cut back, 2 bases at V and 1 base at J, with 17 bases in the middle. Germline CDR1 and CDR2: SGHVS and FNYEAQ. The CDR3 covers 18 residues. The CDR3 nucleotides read TGTGCCAGCAGCTTACCACGTATAAGAGGGGGGAACACCGGGGAGCTGTTTTTT. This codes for CASSLPRIRGGNTGELFF.

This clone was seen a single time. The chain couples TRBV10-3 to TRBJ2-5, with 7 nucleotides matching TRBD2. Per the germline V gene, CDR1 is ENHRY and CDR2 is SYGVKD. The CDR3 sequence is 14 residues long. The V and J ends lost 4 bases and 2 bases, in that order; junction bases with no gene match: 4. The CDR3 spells CAISVGGGQETQYF. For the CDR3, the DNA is TGTGCCATCAGTGTCGGGGGAGGGCAAGAGACCCAGTACTTC.